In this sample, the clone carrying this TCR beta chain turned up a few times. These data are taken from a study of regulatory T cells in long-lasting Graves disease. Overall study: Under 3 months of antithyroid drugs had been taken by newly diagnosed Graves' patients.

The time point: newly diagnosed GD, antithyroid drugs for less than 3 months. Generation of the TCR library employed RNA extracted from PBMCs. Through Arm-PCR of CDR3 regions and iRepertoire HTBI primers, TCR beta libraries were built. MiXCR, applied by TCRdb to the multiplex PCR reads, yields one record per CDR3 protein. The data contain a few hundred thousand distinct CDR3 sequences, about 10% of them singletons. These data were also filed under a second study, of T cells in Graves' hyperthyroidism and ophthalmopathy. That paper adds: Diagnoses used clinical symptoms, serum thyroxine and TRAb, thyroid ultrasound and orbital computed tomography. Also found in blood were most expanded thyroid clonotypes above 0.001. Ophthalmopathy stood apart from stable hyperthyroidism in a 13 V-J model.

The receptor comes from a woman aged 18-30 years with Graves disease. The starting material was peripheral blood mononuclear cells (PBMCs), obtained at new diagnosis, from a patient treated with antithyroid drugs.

CDR3 nucleotides: TGTGCCAGCAGGGACCGGGACAGTAACACAGATACGCAGTATTTT. Translation gives CASRDRDSNTDTQYF. V is TRBV12-3 or TRBV12-4 and J is TRBJ2-3; TRBD1 matches at 7 bases. The CDR3 sequence is 15 residues long. Trimming removed 6 bases from V and 2 bases from J; junction bases left unmatched: 8.